The table lists the clone carrying this T cell receptor beta chain with a few counts. The data were taken from a study of blood T cell repertoires in COVID-19. A PCR-confirmed or clinician-diagnosed COVID-19 case had contacted exposed participants within 2 weeks of entry. Clones were sequenced by immunoSEQ multiplex PCR, and TCRdb holds only the in-frame ones, with some missing. The repertoire holds roughly 400,000 clones, with roughly nine tenths as singletons. This CDR3 has 15 amino acids. V was trimmed by 3 bases and J by 8 bases, leaving 19 bases between them. Germline CDR1 is KGHSH and CDR2 is LQKENI.

The rearrangement joins TRBV18 to TRBJ1-2; tentative D call: TRBD1 (5 bases). The sample was PBMCs or T cells enriched from blood (not recorded which). The TCR was taken from a woman aged 40 to 50 who had been exposed to COVID-19. In DNA, the CDR3 is TGTGCCAGCTCACCCGATCACAGGCCGGGGGAGGGCTACACCTTC. It translates to CASSPDHRPGEGYTF.